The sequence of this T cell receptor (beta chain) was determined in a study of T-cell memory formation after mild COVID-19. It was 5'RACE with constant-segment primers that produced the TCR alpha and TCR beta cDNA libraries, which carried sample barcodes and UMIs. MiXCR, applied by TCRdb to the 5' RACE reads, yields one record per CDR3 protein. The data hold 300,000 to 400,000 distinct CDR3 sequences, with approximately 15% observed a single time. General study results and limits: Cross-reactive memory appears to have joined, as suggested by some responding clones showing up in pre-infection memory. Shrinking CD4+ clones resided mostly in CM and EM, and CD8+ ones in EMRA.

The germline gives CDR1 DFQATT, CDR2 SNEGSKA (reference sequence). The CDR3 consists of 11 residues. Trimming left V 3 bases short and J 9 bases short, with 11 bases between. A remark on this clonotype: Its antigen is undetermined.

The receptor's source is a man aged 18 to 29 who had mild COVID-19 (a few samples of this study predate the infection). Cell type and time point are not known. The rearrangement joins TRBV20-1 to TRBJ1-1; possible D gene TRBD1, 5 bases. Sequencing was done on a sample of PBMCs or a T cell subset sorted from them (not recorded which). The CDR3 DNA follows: TGCAGTGCTAGCTACGGGGCACAAGCTTTCTTT. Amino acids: CSASYGAQAFF.